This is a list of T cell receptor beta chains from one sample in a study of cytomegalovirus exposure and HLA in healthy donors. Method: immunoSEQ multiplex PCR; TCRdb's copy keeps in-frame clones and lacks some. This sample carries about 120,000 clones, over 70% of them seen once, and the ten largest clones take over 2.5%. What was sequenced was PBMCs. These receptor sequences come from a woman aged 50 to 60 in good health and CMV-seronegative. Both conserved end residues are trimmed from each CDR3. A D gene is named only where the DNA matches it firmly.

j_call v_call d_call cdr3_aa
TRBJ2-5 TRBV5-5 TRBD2 ASSLSVGAGVGETQY
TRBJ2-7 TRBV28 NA ASSLQGGKGYEQY
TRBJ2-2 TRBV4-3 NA ASSQVVETGELF
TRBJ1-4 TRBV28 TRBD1 ASSGWTGNDEKLF
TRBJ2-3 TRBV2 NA ASSGQGRTDTQY
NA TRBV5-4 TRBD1 ASSPGGINEQY
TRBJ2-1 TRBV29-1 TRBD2 SVSGGQREQF
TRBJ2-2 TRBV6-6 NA ASSLESTNTGELF
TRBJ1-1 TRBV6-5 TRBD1 ASGNRGNTEAF
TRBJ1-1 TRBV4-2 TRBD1 ASSQARDSKTNFNTEAF
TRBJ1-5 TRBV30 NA AWSVGGDQPQH
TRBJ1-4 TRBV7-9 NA ASSPRFATNEKLF
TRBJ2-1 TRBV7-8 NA ASSLARAEEQF
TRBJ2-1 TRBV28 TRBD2 ASTHMGLAGVNEQF
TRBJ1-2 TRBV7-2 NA ASSLDYNRNYGYT